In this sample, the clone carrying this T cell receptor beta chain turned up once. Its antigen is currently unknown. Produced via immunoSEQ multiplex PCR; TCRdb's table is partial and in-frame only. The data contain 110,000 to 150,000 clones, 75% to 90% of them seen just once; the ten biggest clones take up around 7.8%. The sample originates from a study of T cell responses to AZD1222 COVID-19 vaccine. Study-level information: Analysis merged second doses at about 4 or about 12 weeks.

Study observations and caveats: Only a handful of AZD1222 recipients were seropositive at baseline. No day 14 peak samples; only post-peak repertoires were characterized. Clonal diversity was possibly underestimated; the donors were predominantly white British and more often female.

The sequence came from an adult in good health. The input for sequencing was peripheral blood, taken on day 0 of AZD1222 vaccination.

This chain's CDR3 is CASSLRHDNQPQHF. The CDR3 DNA reads as TGTGCCAGCAGCCTCCGACACGACAATCAGCCCCAGCATTTT. The chain joins TRBV7-2 to TRBJ1-5; D is unclear. There are 14 residues in the CDR3. V shed 5 bases and J shed 3 bases, with 11 bases lying between them. The V gene's germline CDR1 is SGHTA and CDR2 FQGNSA.